This entry is about one T cell receptor beta chain. Its antigen is undetermined. The CDR3 goes on 3 residues after the read ends, and that part is filled in from the germline J gene. The V and J ends lost 4 bases and 1 base respectively, with 16 bases between them. CDR3 length: 16 amino acids. Germline V gene lookup returns CDR1 KGHSH and CDR2 LQKENI. This entry belongs to a study of T cells in women clearing cervical HPV infection. Study conclusions and caveats: Repertoire richness, not evenness, was significantly elevated in CIN3+ cases versus controls.

TCRdb's copy holds only in-frame clones and misses some; the assay was immunoSEQ multiplex PCR. The sample data list about 22,000 clones. This clonotype was obtained from a woman aged 18 to 75 with a cervical HPV16 infection that either progressed to CIN3+ or cleared (not recorded which). The material sequenced was blood buffy coat. The chain recombines TRBV18 with TRBJ1-1; maybe TRBD1 (6 bases). Partial CDR3 DNA: TGTGCCAGCTCACTACCGGCAGGGGCTGGGAACACTGAA. This codes for CASSLPAGAGNTE. The whole CDR3 region reads CASSLPAGAGNTEAFF.